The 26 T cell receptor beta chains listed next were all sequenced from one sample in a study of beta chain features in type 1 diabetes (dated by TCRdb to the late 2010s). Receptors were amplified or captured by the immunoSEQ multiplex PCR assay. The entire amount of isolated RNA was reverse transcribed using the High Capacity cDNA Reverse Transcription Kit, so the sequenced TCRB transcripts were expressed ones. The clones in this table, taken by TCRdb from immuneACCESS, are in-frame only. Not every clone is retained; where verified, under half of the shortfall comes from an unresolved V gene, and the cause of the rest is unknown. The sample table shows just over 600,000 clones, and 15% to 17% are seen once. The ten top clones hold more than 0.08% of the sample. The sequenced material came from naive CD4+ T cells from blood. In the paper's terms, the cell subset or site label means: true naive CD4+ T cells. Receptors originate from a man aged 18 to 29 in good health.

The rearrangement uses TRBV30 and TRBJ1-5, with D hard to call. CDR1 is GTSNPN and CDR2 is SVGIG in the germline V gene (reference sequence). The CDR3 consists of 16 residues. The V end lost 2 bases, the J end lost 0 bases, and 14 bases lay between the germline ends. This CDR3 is CAWSNPWSLSNQPQHF. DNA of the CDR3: TGTGCCTGGAGTAACCCTTGGTCCCTTAGCAATCAGCCCCAGCATTTT.

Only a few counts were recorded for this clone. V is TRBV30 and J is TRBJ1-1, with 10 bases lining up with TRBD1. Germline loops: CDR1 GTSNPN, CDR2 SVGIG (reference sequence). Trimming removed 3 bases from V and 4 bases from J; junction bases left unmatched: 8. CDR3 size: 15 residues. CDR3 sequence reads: CAWRDRQGASTEAFF. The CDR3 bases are TGTGCCTGGAGGGACAGACAGGGGGCGAGCACTGAAGCTTTCTTT.

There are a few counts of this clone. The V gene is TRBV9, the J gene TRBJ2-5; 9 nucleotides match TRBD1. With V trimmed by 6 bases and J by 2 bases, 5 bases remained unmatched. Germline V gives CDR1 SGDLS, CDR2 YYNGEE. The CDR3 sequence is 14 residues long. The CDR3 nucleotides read TGTGCCAGCACGGAGGGACAGGGTCAAGAGACCCAGTACTTC. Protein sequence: CASTEGQGQETQYF. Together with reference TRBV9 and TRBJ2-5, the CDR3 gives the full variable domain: DSGVTQTPKHLITATGQRVTLRCSPRSGDLSVYWYQQSLDQGLQFLIQYYNGEERAKGNILERFSAQQFPDLHSELNLSSLELGDSALYFCASTEGQGQETQYFGPGTRLLVL.

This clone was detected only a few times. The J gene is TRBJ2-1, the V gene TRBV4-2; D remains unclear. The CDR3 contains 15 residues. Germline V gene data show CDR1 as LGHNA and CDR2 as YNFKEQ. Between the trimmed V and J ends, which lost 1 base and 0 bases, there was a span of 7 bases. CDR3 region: CASSQGRVSYNEQFF. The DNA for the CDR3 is TGTGCCAGCAGCCAAGGTCGGGTCTCCTACAATGAGCAGTTCTTC.

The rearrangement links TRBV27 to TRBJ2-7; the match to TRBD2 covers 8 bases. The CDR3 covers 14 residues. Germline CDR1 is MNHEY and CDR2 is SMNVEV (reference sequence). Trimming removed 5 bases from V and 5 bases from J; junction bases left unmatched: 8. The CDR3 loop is CASSPLAGGHEQYF. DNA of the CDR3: TGTGCCAGCAGTCCCTTGGCGGGGGGCCACGAGCAGTACTTC.

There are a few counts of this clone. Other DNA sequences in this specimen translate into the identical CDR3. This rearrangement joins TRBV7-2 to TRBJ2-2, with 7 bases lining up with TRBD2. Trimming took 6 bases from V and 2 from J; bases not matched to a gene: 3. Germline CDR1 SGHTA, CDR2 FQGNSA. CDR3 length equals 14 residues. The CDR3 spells CASRTGLNTGELFF. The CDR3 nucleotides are TGTGCCAGCAGAACGGGACTAAACACCGGGGAGCTGTTTTTT.

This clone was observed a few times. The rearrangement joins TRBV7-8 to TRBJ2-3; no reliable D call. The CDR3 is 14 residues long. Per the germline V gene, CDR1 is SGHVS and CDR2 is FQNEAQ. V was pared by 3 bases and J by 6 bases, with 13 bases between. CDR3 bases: TGTGCCAGCAGCTTTACCGGCCTTGAGGATACGCAGTATTTT. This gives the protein CASSFTGLEDTQYF.

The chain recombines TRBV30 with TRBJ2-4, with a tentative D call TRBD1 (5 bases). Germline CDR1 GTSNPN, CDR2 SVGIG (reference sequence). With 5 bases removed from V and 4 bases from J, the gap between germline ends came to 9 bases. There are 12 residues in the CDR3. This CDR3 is CAWEQDKNIQYF. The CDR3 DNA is TGTGCCTGGGAACAGGATAAAAACATTCAGTACTTC.

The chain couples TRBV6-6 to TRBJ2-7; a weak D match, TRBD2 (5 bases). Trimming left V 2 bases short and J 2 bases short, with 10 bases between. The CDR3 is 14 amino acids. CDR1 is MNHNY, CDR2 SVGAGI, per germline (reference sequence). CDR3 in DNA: TGTGCCAGCAGTTACAGAGGGTCCCCCTACGAGCAGTACTTC. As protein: CASSYRGSPYEQYF.

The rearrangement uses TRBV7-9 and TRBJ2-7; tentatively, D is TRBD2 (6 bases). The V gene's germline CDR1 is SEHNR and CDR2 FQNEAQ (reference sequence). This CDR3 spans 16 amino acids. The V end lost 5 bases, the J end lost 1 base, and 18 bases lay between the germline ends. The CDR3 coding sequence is TGTGCCAGCAGCCAAAGGGCCCCGGAGGGGTCCTACGAGCAGTACTTC. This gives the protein CASSQRAPEGSYEQYF.

The CDR3: CSVIDRWLAGPNNEQFF. The CDR3 DNA is TGCAGCGTTATTGACCGCTGGCTAGCGGGGCCGAACAATGAGCAGTTCTTC. The chain links TRBV29-1 to TRBJ2-1, with 9 bases matching TRBD2. This CDR3 region has 17 residues. The J segment lost 5 bases and the V segment lost 5 bases, leaving 16 bases of the junction unmatched. CDR1 and CDR2 (germline): SQVTM, ANQGSEA.

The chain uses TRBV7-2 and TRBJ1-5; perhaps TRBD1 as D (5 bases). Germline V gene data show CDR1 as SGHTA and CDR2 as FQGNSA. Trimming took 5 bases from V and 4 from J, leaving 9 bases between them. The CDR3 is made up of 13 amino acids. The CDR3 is CASSADRNQPQHF. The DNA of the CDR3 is TGTGCCAGCAGCGCCGACAGAAATCAGCCCCAGCATTTT. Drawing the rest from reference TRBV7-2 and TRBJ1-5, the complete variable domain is GAGVSQSPSNKVTEKGKDVELRCDPISGHTALYWYRQSLGQGLEFLIYFQGNSAPDKSGLPSDRFSAERTGGSVSTLTIQRTQQEDSAVYLCASSADRNQPQHFGDGTRLSIL.

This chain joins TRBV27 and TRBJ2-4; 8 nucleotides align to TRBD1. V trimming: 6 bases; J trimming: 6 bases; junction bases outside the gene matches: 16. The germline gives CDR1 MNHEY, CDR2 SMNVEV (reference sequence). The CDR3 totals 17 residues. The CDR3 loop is CASSRGQATFQGNIQYF. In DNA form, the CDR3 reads TGTGCCAGCAGCCGGGGACAGGCGACCTTTCAGGGAAACATTCAGTACTTC.

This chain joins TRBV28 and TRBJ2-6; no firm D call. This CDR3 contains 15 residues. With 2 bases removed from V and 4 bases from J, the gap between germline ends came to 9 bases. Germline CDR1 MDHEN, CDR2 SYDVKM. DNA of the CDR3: TGTGCCAGCAGTTTAGGCCAGTTGGGGGCCAACGTCCTGACTTTC. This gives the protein CASSLGQLGANVLTF. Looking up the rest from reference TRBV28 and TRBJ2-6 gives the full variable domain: DVKVTQSSRYLVKRTGEKVFLECVQDMDHENMFWYRQDPGLGLRLIYFSYDVKMKEKGDIPEGYSVSREKKERFSLILESASTNQTSMYLCASSLGQLGANVLTFGAGSRLTVL.

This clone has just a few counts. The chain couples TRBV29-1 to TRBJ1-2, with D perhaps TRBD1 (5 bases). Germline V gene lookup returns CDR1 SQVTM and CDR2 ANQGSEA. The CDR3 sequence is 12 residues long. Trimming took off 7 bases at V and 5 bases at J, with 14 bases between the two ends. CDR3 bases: TGCAGCGCTGAGCCAGGGCCTTATGGCTACACCTTC. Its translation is CSAEPGPYGYTF.

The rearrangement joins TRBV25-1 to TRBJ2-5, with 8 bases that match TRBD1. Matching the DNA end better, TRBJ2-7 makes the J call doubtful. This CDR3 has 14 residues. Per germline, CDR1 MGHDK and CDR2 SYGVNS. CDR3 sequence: CASSEWGQVPEQYF. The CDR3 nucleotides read TGTGCCAGCAGTGAATGGGGACAGGTCCCCGAGCAGTACTTC.

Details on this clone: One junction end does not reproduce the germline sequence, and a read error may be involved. The CDR3 sequence: CASSQGAGTGWTGELFF. The CDR3 coding sequence is TGCGCCAGCAGCCAAGGAGCCGGGACAGGCTGGACCGGGGAGCTGTTTTTT. This chain uses TRBV5-4 with TRBJ2-2; 8 positions match TRBD1. Germline-derived CDR1 and CDR2 are SGHNT and YYREEE (reference sequence). The CDR3 has 17 residues.

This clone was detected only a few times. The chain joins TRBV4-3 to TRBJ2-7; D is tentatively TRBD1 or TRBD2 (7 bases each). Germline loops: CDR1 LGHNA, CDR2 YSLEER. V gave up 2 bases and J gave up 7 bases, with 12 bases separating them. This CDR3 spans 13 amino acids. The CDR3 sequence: CASSQPQGGEQYF. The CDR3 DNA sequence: TGCGCCAGCAGCCAACCCCAGGGGGGGGAGCAGTACTTC.

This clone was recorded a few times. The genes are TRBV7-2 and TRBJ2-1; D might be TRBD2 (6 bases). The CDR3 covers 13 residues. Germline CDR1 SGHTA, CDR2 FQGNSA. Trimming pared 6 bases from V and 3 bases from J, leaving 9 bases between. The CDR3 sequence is CASSGTLYNEQFF. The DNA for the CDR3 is TGTGCCAGCAGTGGGACTCTCTACAATGAGCAGTTCTTC.

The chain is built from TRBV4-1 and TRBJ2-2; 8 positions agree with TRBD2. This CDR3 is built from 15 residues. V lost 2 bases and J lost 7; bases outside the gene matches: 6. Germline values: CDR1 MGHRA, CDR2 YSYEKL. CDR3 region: CASSQPGGIDGELFF. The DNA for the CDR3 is TGCGCCAGCAGCCAACCGGGAGGGATTGACGGGGAGCTGTTTTTT.

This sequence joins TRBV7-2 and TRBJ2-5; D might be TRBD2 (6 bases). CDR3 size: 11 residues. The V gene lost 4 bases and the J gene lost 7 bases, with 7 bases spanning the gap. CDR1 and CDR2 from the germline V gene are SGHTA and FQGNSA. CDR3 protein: CASSYGGTQYF. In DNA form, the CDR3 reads TGTGCCAGCAGCTACGGGGGGACCCAGTACTTC.

The CDR3 loop is CASSISNYGYTF. Here the CDR3 DNA reads TGTGCCAGTAGTATTTCTAACTATGGCTACACCTTC. This chain joins TRBV19 and TRBJ1-2; D call uncertain. CDR3 size: 12 residues. Looked up from germline, CDR1 is LNHDA and CDR2 is SQIVND (reference sequence). V dropped 3 bases and J dropped 0 bases, with 2 bases sitting between them.

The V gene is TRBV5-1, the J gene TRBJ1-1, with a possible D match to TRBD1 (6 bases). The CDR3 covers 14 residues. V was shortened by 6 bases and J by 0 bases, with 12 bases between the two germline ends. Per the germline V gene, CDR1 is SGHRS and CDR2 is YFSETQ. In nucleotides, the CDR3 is TGCGCCAGCAACGCGGGACATCTGAACACTGAAGCTTTCTTT. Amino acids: CASNAGHLNTEAFF.

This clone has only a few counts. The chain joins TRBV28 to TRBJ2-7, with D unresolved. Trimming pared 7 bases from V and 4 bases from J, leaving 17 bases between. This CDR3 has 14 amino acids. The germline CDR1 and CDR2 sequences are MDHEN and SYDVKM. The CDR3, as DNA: TGTGCCAGCACCACCCCTCTACAACTGTACGAGCAGTACTTC. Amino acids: CASTTPLQLYEQYF.

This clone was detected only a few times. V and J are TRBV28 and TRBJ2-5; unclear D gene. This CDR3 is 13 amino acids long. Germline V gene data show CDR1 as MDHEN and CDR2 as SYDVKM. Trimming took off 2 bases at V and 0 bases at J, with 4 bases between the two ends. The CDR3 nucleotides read TGTGCCAGCAGTTTAGGACACCAAGAGACCCAGTACTTC. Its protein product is CASSLGHQETQYF.

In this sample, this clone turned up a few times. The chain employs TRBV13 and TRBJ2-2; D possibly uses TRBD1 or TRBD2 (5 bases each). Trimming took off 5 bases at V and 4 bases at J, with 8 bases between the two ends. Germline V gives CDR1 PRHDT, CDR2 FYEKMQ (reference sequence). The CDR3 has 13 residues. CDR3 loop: CASSPGATGELFF. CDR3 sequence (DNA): TGTGCCAGCAGCCCCGGGGCCACCGGGGAGCTGTTTTTT.